This record covers a single T cell receptor beta chain. MiXCR, run by TCRdb on the 5' RACE reads, gives a single entry per CDR3 protein. The data contain 450,000 or so distinct CDR3 sequences, 20% to 30% of them singletons. This specimen belongs to a study of identical twins. The same data also contributed to another study, on T cells expressing NK-cell markers.

Sequences were obtained from CD4+ T cells sorted from blood. This clonotype was obtained from a woman aged 18-29 years in good health.

The CDR3 DNA sequence: TGCGCCAGCAGCCTGGTGGTTTGCCGACGTAATCAGCCCCAGCATTTT. Its translation: CASSLVVCRRNQPQHF. The chain has TRBV23-1 and TRBJ1-5, with unresolved D. TRBV23-1 is an open reading frame, and its role is uncertain. V lost 6 bases to trimming and J lost 4 bases, with 19 bases between them. The CDR3 length is 16 residues.